The 27 T cell receptor beta chains below were found in one sample sequenced in a study of blood T cell repertoires in COVID-19. Clones were sequenced by immunoSEQ multiplex PCR, and TCRdb holds only the in-frame ones, with some missing. The sample shows tens of thousands of clones, around nine tenths of them seen only once. The sample comprised peripheral blood. The receptor set was obtained from a man aged 50 to 59 with active COVID-19.

The chain combines TRBV19 with TRBJ1-4, with 12 bases fitting TRBD1. The CDR3 has 18 residues. The junction had 8 bases not matched to a gene; V was cut back by 2 bases and J by 4 bases. CDR1 and CDR2 (germline): LNHDA, SQIVND (reference sequence). CDR3 in amino acids: CASSITGTGGGDNEKLFF. The CDR3 DNA follows: TGTGCCAGTAGTATAACCGGGACAGGGGGCGGAGATAATGAAAAACTGTTTTTT.

This chain's CDR3 is CASRLTAGYGYTF. In DNA form, the CDR3 reads TGTGCCAGCAGACTGACGGCGGGCTATGGCTACACCTTC. The chain is built from TRBV28 and TRBJ1-2; D is unclear. The CDR3 extends over 13 amino acids. Trimming took off 6 bases at V and 4 bases at J, with 12 bases between the two ends. The germline V gene encodes CDR1 MDHEN and CDR2 SYDVKM.

V gene TRBV3-1 (or the pseudogene TRBV3-2) combines with J gene TRBJ2-1; D is possibly TRBD1 (6 bases). V was shortened by 3 bases and J by 0 bases, with 18 bases between the two germline ends. This CDR3 is built from 18 residues. Germline CDR1 LGHDT, CDR2 YNNKEL (reference sequence). CDR3 DNA sequence: TGTGCCAGCAGCCAGGGATCGTCTACAGGGAGCTCCTACAATGAGCAGTTCTTC. This encodes CASSQGSSTGSSYNEQFF.

V usage is TRBV6-6 and J usage is TRBJ1-1, with D tentatively TRBD1 (5 bases). V lost 9 bases and J lost 2, with 16 bases in between. The CDR3 is made up of 14 amino acids. CDR1 MNHNY and CDR2 SVGAGI come from the germline V gene (reference sequence). The CDR3 DNA is TGTGCCAGTTACAGGAGTGGAGTAAACACTGAAGCTTTCTTT. It specifies CASYRSGVNTEAFF.

This clone was observed a single time. The chain recombines TRBV6-4 with TRBJ2-5; the match to TRBD1 covers 9 bases. V lost 0 bases, J lost 2 bases, and 10 bases stayed unmatched. CDR3 length: 18 residues. Germline CDR1 reads MRHNA; CDR2 reads SNTAGT. The CDR3 loop reads CASSDSGTGGDGQETQYF. DNA for the CDR3: TGTGCCAGCAGTGACTCGGGTACAGGGGGCGATGGGCAAGAGACCCAGTACTTC.

CDR3 region: CARSSERETRNEQFF. Here the CDR3 DNA reads TGTGCCAGAAGCTCTGAGCGGGAGACCCGCAATGAGCAGTTCTTC. The chain carries TRBV5-3 and TRBJ2-1; 8 bases are shared with TRBD2. TRBV5-3 is known as an ORF, though its function is uncertain. V shed 3 bases and J 6 bases; nucleotides not matched to a gene: 8. This CDR3 region has 15 residues.

The chain uses TRBV5-4 and TRBJ2-1, with D unresolved. Germline CDR1 SGHNT, CDR2 YYREEE (reference sequence). The CDR3 is 14 residues long. V lost 3 bases, J lost 5 bases, and 12 bases lay in between. CDR3 residues: CASSYVDGDNEQFF. CDR3 DNA sequence: TGTGCCAGCAGCTACGTTGACGGAGACAATGAGCAGTTCTTC.

The rearrangement joins TRBV2 to TRBJ2-3; 7 nucleotides align to TRBD2. This CDR3 region has 13 residues. J lost 13 bases, V lost 5 bases, and 12 bases had no gene match. The germline CDR1 and CDR2 sequences are SNHLY and FYNNEI. DNA of the CDR3: TGTGCCAGCAGTTTCTCAAGTGGGAGGGAGGAGTATTTT. The encoded protein is CASSFSSGREEYF.

The count of this clone is one. J is TRBJ2-4 and V is TRBV3-1 (or the pseudogene TRBV3-2); TRBD2 is a possible D gene (6 bases). Germline CDR1 is LGHDT and CDR2 is YNNKEL (reference sequence). The CDR3 spans 14 residues. V was clipped by 4 bases and J by 5 bases, with 12 bases between them. The CDR3 is CASSPQRRENIQYF. In DNA, the CDR3 is TGTGCCAGCAGCCCCCAACGGAGGGAAAACATTCAGTACTTC.

The chain recombines TRBV3-1 (or the pseudogene TRBV3-2) with TRBJ2-7, with a tentative D call TRBD2 (6 bases). Germline V lookup: CDR1 LGHDT, CDR2 YNNKEL (reference sequence). Between the trimmed V and J ends, which lost 4 bases and 3 bases, there was a span of 16 bases. The CDR3 is 15 residues long. DNA for the CDR3: TGTGCCAGCAGCCTGGGGGGTCCCTCTCACTACGAGCAGTACTTC. Amino acid sequence: CASSLGGPSHYEQYF.

The chain combines TRBV28 with TRBJ2-2; D gene uncertain. The CDR3 runs 14 residues. Trimming left V 3 bases short and J 1 base short, with 6 bases between. Germline CDR1 and CDR2: MDHEN and SYDVKM. CDR3 sequence: CASSFPVNTGELFF. Here the CDR3 DNA reads TGTGCCAGCAGTTTCCCAGTGAACACCGGGGAGCTGTTTTTT. Filled out from reference TRBV28 and TRBJ2-2, the complete variable domain reads DVKVTQSSRYLVKRTGEKVFLECVQDMDHENMFWYRQDPGLGLRLIYFSYDVKMKEKGDIPEGYSVSREKKERFSLILESASTNQTSMYLCASSFPVNTGELFFGEGSRLTVL.

The V and J genes are TRBV5-6 and TRBJ1-4; TRBD1 agrees at 12 bases. Germline CDR1 and CDR2: SGHDT and YYEEEE. This CDR3 has 16 residues. J was trimmed by 6 bases and V by 0 bases; bases with no gene match: 3. CDR3 in DNA: TGTGCCAGCAGCTTGGGGGGACAGGGGGCTGATGAAAAACTGTTTTTT. This codes for CASSLGGQGADEKLFF.

V is TRBV3-1 (or the pseudogene TRBV3-2) and J is TRBJ2-3; possibly TRBD2 for D (6 bases). In germline, CDR1 is LGHDT, CDR2 YNNKEL (reference sequence). This CDR3 is built from 15 residues. Trimming cost V 2 bases and J 5 bases, with 14 bases left between them. The DNA for the CDR3 is TGTGCCAGCAGCCAACGACGGGAGAGGGGAGATACGCAGTATTTT. This codes for CASSQRRERGDTQYF.

This clone occurred once. The V and J genes are TRBV14 and TRBJ2-1; 7 bases are a match to TRBD1. From germline, CDR1 is SGHDN and CDR2 FVKESK. The CDR3 loop spans 18 amino acids. After removal of 2 bases from V and 2 bases from J, the junction contained 12 bases not matched to a gene. Here the CDR3 reads CASSQRTGFVKTYNEQFF. CDR3 DNA sequence: TGTGCCAGCAGCCAACGGACAGGTTTTGTTAAAACCTACAATGAGCAGTTCTTC.

This rearrangement joins TRBV18 to TRBJ2-1; possible D gene TRBD1, 6 bases. CDR3 length equals 15 residues. V was cut by 6 bases and J by 0 bases, with 12 bases left in between. Germline loops: CDR1 KGHSH, CDR2 LQKENI. The CDR3 DNA follows: TGTGCCAGCTCGCACAGACAGGCCTCCTACAATGAGCAGTTCTTC. Its translation is CASSHRQASYNEQFF. Complete variable domain (other parts from reference TRBV18 and TRBJ2-1): NAGVMQNPRHLVRRRGQEARLRCSPMKGHSHVYWYRQLPEEGLKFMVYLQKENIIDESGMPKERFSAEFPKEGPSILRIQQVVRGDSAAYFCASSHRQASYNEQFFGPGTRLTVL.

The chain employs TRBV5-1 and TRBJ2-3; 8 nucleotides agree with TRBD2. The germline V gene encodes CDR1 SGHRS and CDR2 YFSETQ. The junction had 10 bases not matched to a gene; V was cut back by 0 bases and J by 1 base. This CDR3 has 18 residues. The DNA for the CDR3 is TGCGCCAGCAGCTTGGCCGGTTTCTTGCGGGAGGGCACAGATACGCAGTATTTT. Translating gives CASSLAGFLREGTDTQYF.

The chain is built from TRBV29-1 and TRBJ1-5; TRBD1 agrees at 8 bases. There are 14 residues in the CDR3. CDR1 is SQVTM, CDR2 ANQGSEA, per germline. V gave up 6 bases and J gave up 2 bases; unmatched junction bases: 6. In nucleotides, the CDR3 is TGCAGCGTGGAGGACAGGGCCGGCAATCAGCCCCAGCATTTT. Its translation is CSVEDRAGNQPQHF.

The chain combines TRBV6-5 with TRBJ2-7, with 12 bases fitting TRBD1. V trimming: 7 bases; J trimming: 2 bases; junction bases outside the gene matches: 3. The CDR3 spans 14 residues. Germline lookup yields CDR1 MNHEY and CDR2 SVGAGI. CDR3 protein: CASTGTGGAYEQYF. DNA for the CDR3: TGTGCCAGCACTGGGACAGGGGGCGCCTACGAGCAGTACTTC.

The rearrangement joins TRBV7-2 to TRBJ1-5; TRBD1 matches at 8 bases. There are 15 residues in the CDR3. Unmatched junction bases numbered 4, after V lost 0 bases and J lost 6 bases. The germline CDR1 and CDR2 sequences are SGHTA and FQGNSA. The CDR3 protein is CASSLAQGVGQPQHF. The CDR3 DNA sequence: TGTGCCAGCAGCTTAGCACAGGGGGTGGGTCAGCCCCAGCATTTT.

The chain carries TRBV19 and TRBJ2-2; 8 bases match TRBD2. From germline, CDR1 is LNHDA and CDR2 SQIVND (reference sequence). V trimming: 3 bases; J trimming: 10 bases; junction bases outside the gene matches: 10. The CDR3 covers 15 residues. As DNA, the CDR3 is TGTGCCAGTAGTATTGGGTCTAGCGGGTCAACGGAGCTGTTTTTT. It yields the protein CASSIGSSGSTELFF.

This clone was counted a single time. J is TRBJ1-6 and V is TRBV30; D unresolved. The V end was cut by 2 bases, the J end by 11 bases, with 16 bases between. Looked up from germline, CDR1 is GTSNPN and CDR2 is SVGIG (reference sequence). The CDR3 has 14 residues. The CDR3 DNA reads TGTGCCTGGAGTCCCGGGTCCCATAGGACACCCCTCCACTTT. Amino acids: CAWSPGSHRTPLHF.

Only one count was recorded for this clone. V is TRBV9 and J is TRBJ2-7; 11 nucleotides match TRBD2. CDR1 is SGDLS, CDR2 YYNGEE, per germline. The V segment lost 4 bases and the J segment 4 bases; nucleotides outside the gene matches: 4. This CDR3 has 14 residues. CDR3 sequence: CASSPRTSGYEQYF. The DNA of the CDR3 is TGTGCCAGCAGCCCAAGGACTAGCGGGTACGAGCAGTACTTC.

This clone occurred once. V usage is TRBV5-4 and J usage is TRBJ2-1; TRBD1 matches at 7 bases. This CDR3 spans 16 amino acids. Losses at the gene ends were 6 bases for V and 0 bases for J; bases not matched to a gene: 9. The V gene's germline CDR1 is SGHNT and CDR2 YYREEE (reference sequence). CDR3 sequence (DNA): TGTGCCAGCAACACGAAGGGGGCCAGCTCCTACAATGAGCAGTTCTTC. It yields the protein CASNTKGASSYNEQFF.

The chain recombines TRBV7-3 with TRBJ2-1; unclear D gene. The V end was cut by 5 bases, the J end by 5 bases, with 10 bases between. The CDR3 loop spans 13 amino acids. Germline V gives CDR1 SGHTA, CDR2 FQGTGA. CDR3: CASSATADNEQFF. Written as DNA, the CDR3 is TGTGCCAGCAGCGCTACAGCCGACAATGAGCAGTTCTTC.

The chain is built from TRBV12-3 or TRBV12-4 and TRBJ2-2; no clear D gene. The V and J ends lost 5 bases and 0 bases respectively, with 4 bases between them. This CDR3 spans 13 amino acids. The CDR3 protein is CASSESNTGELFF. CDR3 bases: TGTGCCAGCAGTGAGTCGAACACCGGGGAGCTGTTTTTT.

The rearrangement joins TRBV27 to TRBJ2-1; 8 nucleotides line up with TRBD2. CDR1 and CDR2 (germline): MNHEY, SMNVEV (reference sequence). The CDR3 has 13 residues. Written as DNA, the CDR3 is TGTGCTTCGGGGACTAGGTATCGTAATGAGCAGTTCTTC. Translating it yields CASGTRYRNEQFF.

The chain employs TRBV3-1 (or the pseudogene TRBV3-2) and TRBJ2-5; D may be TRBD1 (6 bases). The CDR3 spans 16 residues. Per germline, CDR1 LGHDT and CDR2 YNNKEL (reference sequence). Trimming stripped 2 bases from V and 1 base from J, with 14 bases between. CDR3 amino acids: CASSQTRPGAQETQYF. CDR3 nucleotides: TGTGCCAGCAGCCAAACCCGCCCAGGGGCCCAAGAGACCCAGTACTTC.